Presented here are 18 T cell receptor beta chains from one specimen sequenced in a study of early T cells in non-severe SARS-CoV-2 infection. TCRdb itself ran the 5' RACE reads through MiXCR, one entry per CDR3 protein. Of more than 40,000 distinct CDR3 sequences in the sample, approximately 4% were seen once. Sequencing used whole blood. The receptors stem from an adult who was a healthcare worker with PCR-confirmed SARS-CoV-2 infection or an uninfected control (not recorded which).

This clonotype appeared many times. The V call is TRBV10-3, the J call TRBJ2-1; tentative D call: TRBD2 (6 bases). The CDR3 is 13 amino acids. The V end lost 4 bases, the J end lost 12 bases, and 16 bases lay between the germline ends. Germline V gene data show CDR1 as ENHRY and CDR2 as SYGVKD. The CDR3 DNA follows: TGTGCCATCAGTGCGAGTAATAGGGACTTGCAGTTCTTC. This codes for CAISASNRDLQFF.

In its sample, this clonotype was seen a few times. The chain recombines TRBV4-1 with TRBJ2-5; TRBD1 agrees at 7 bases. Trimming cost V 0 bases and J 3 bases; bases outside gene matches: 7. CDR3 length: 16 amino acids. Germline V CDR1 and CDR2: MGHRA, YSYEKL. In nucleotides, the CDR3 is TGCGCCAGCAGCCAAGAGGCAGGGGGAACTAAAGAGACCCAGTACTTC. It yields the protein CASSQEAGGTKETQYF.

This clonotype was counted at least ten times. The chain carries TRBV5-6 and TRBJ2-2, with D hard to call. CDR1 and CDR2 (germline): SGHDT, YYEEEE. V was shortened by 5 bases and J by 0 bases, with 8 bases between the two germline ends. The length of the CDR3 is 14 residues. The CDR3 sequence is CASRSTTNTGELFF. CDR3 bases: TGTGCCAGCAGGTCTACCACGAACACCGGGGAGCTGTTTTTT.

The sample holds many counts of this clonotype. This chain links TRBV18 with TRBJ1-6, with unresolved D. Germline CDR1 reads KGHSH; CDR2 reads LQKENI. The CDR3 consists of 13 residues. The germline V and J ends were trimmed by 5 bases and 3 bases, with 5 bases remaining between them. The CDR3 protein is CASSIDYNSPLHF. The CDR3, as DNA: TGTGCCAGCTCAATTGACTATAATTCACCCCTCCACTTT.

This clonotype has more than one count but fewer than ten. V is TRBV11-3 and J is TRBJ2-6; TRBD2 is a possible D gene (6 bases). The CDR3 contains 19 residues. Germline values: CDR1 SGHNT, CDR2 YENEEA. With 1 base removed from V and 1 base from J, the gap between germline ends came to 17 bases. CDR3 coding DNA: TGTGCCAGCAGCTTAGTCCTAACCTCCGGAGGGTCTGGGGCCAACGTCCTGACTTTC. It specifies CASSLVLTSGGSGANVLTF.

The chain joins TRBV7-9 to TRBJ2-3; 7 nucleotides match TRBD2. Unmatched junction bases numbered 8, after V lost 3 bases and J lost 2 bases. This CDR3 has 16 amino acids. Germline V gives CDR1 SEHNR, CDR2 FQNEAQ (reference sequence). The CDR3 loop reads CASSFNGGTTTDTQYF. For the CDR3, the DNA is TGTGCCAGCAGCTTTAACGGGGGGACGACCACAGATACGCAGTATTTT.

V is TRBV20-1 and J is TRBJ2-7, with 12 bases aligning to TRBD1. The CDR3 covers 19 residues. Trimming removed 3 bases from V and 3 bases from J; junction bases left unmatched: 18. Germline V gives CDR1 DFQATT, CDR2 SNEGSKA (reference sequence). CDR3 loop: CSARRTGTGGLAGVYEQYF. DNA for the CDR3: TGCAGTGCTAGGAGGACCGGGACAGGGGGCTTAGCGGGAGTCTACGAGCAGTACTTC.

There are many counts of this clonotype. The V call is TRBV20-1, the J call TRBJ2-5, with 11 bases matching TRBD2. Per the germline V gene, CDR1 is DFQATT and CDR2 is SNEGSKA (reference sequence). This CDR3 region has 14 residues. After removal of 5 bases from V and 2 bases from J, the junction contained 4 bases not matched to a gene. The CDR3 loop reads CSAYRTSGQETQYF. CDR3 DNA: TGCAGTGCTTATCGGACTAGCGGGCAAGAGACCCAGTACTTC.

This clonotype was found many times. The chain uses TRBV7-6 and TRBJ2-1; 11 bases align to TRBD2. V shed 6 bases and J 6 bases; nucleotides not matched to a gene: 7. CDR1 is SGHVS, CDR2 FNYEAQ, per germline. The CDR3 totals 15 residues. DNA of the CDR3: TGTGCCAGCAGGCCCCTAGCGGGGGGAATCAATGAGCAGTTCTTC. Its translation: CASRPLAGGINEQFF.

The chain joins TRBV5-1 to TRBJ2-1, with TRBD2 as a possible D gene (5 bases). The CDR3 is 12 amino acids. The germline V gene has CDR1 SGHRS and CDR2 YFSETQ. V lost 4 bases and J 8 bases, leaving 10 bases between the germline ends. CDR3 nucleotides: TGCGCCAGCAGCCGGTCCGGGGATGAGCAGTTCTTC. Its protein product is CASSRSGDEQFF.

This CDR3 is CATSKSAGASYEQYF. DNA of the CDR3: TGTGCCACCTCGAAGTCCGCGGGGGCCTCCTACGAGCAGTACTTC. V and J are TRBV6-1 and TRBJ2-7, with TRBD2 as a possible D gene (7 bases). This CDR3 has 15 amino acids. The germline V gene has CDR1 MNHNS and CDR2 SASEGT. Trimming left V 10 bases short and J 0 bases short, with 19 bases between.

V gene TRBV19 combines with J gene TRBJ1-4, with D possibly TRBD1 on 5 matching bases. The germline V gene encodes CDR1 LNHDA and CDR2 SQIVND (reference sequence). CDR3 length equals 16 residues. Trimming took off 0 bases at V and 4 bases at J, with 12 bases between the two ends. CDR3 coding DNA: TGTGCCAGTAGTATAGAAGGAGAGGGACTTAATGAAAAACTGTTTTTT. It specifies CASSIEGEGLNEKLFF. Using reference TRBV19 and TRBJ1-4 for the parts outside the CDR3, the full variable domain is DGGITQSPKYLFRKEGQNVTLSCEQNLNHDAMYWYRQDPGQGLRLIYYSQIVNDFQKGDIAEGYSVSREKKESFPLTVTSAQKNPTAFYLCASSIEGEGLNEKLFFGSGTQLSVL.

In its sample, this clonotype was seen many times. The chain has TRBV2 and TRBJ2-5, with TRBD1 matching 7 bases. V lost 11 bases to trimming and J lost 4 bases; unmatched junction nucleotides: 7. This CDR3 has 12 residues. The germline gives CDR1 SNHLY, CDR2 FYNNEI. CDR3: CAGSTGSETQYF. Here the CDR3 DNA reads TGTGCCGGATCGACAGGGTCAGAGACCCAGTACTTC.

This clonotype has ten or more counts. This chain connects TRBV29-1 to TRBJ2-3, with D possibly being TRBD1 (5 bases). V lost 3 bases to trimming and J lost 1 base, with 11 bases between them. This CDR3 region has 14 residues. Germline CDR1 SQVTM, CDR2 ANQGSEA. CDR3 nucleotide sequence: TGCAGCGTTGATGGCGCCAGGGGCACAGATACGCAGTATTTT. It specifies CSVDGARGTDTQYF.

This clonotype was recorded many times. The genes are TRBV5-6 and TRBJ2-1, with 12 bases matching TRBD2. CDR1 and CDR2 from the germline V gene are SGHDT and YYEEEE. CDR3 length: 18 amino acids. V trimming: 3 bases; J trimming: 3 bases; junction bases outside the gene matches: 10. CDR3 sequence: CASSSRGGLAGGYNEQFF. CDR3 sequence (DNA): TGTGCCAGCAGCTCGCGCGGGGGACTAGCGGGCGGCTACAATGAGCAGTTCTTC.

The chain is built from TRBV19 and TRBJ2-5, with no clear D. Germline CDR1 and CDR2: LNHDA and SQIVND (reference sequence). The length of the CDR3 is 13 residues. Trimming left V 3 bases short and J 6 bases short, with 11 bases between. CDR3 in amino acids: CASSIEIGKTQYF. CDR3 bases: TGTGCCAGTAGTATTGAGATCGGAAAGACCCAGTACTTC.

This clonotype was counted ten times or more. CDR3 sequence reads: CASRAPTVYYTF. CDR3 coding DNA: TGTGCCAGCAGGGCGCCGACAGTTTACTACACCTTC. This chain connects TRBV28 to TRBJ1-2; TRBD1 might be the D (5 bases). Per the germline V gene, CDR1 is MDHEN and CDR2 is SYDVKM. CDR3 size: 12 residues. Trimming removed 6 bases from V and 10 bases from J, with 15 bases in between.

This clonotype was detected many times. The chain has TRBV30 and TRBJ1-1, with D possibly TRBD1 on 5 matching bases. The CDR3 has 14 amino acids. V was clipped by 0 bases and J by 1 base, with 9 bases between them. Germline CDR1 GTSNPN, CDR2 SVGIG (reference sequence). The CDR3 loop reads CAWSVGTGNTEAFF. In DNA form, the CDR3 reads TGTGCCTGGAGTGTAGGAACAGGGAACACTGAAGCTTTCTTT.